Sequencing of this TCR beta chain was carried out in a study of T cells expressing NK-cell markers. For the study at large: TCR beta repertoires came from sorted CD3+CD56+NKG2C+, CD3+CD56+NKG2C- and CD3+CD56-NKG2C+ T cells. HCMV seropositivity characterized most of the eight sequenced donors, and seronegativity one.

With respect to this clonotype: Antigen: not known.

Study-level points and caveats: NKG2C+ dominant clonotypes from 6 or 7 donors made up about 1.0-7.5% of CD8+ T cells.

Germline V CDR1 and CDR2: DFQATT, SNEGSKA (reference sequence). The CDR3 is made up of 13 amino acids. Generation of TCR beta cDNA was performed by 5'RACE template switching incorporating UMIs. With the 5' RACE reads reprocessed, TCRdb shows one record per CDR3 protein and no DNA. The listing contains around 380,000 distinct CDR3 sequences. The receptor was isolated from a woman in her 50s in good health. The V gene is TRBV20-1, the J gene TRBJ2-1. The specimen was blood T cells: a sorted CD56 or NKG2C T cell subset, CD4+ or CD8+ T cells, or bulk PBMC T cells (not recorded which). This CDR3 is CSASPTSIKVQFF.